Below, 20 T cell receptor beta chains from the same sample are listed, as sequenced in a study of T-cell memory formation after mild COVID-19. A single record per CDR3 protein comes from TCRdb applying MiXCR to the 5' RACE reads. This repertoire shows about 100,000 distinct CDR3 sequences, more than 9.5% found once; its top ten account for around 39%. Sequencing was performed on PBMCs or a T cell subset sorted from them (not recorded which). These TCRs come from a man aged 18 to 30 who had mild COVID-19 (a few samples of this study predate the infection). Cell type and time point are not known.

This clonotype has just a few counts. CDR3 in DNA: TGTGCCAGCAGTTTAGCCAGGAACAACTATGGCTACACCTTC. Encoded protein: CASSLARNNYGYTF. V and J are TRBV27 and TRBJ1-2; D is unresolved. This CDR3 contains 14 residues. Trimming took 2 bases from V and 2 from J, leaving 9 bases between them. Germline V gives CDR1 MNHEY, CDR2 SMNVEV (reference sequence).

Only a few counts were recorded for this clonotype. The chain recombines TRBV7-9 with TRBJ2-1; no clear D. The CDR3 length is 15 residues. Germline assignment: CDR1 SEHNR and CDR2 FQNEAQ (reference sequence). V lost 1 base and J 9 bases, leaving 16 bases between the germline ends. Here the CDR3 reads CASSLVRIRVTEQFF. The CDR3 DNA is TGTGCCAGCAGCTTAGTACGCATCCGAGTCACTGAGCAGTTCTTC.

The chain employs TRBV6-2 or TRBV6-3 and TRBJ2-5; D possibly corresponds to TRBD2 (5 bases). With 6 bases removed from V and 5 bases from J, the gap between germline ends came to 13 bases. Germline V CDR1 and CDR2: MNHEY, SVGEGT. The CDR3 is made up of 13 amino acids. The CDR3 bases are TGTGCCAGCAGCAACGGACTCCTGGAGACCCAGTACTTC. Translated, it gives CASSNGLLETQYF.

The table lists this clonotype with a few counts. V usage is TRBV29-1 and J usage is TRBJ1-2; weak D call: TRBD1 (5 bases). The CDR3 runs 16 residues. Germline V CDR1 and CDR2: SQVTM, ANQGSEA. V shed 4 bases and J shed 4 bases, with 22 bases lying between them. This CDR3 is CSVGKLQVPSAYGYTF. The CDR3 DNA reads TGCAGCGTTGGAAAGCTACAGGTCCCGAGCGCCTATGGCTACACCTTC. The variable domain in full, with the rest retrieved from reference TRBV29-1 and TRBJ1-2, is SAVISQKPSRDICQRGTSLTIQCQVDSQVTMMFWYRQQPGQSLTLIATANQGSEATYESGFVIDKFPISRPNLTFSTLTVSNMSPEDSSIYLCSVGKLQVPSAYGYTFGSGTRLTVV.

This clonotype has a handful of counts. The chain couples TRBV27 to TRBJ1-5; 8 bases align to TRBD1. Germline CDR1 is MNHEY and CDR2 is SMNVEV (reference sequence). The CDR3 totals 13 residues. The ends lost 5 bases at V and 6 bases at J; junction bases unmatched: 3. CDR3 amino acids: CASSGTGGQPQHF. Here the CDR3 DNA reads TGTGCCAGCAGTGGAACAGGGGGTCAGCCCCAGCATTTT.

The genes are TRBV6-5 and TRBJ2-1; 8 bases agree with TRBD2. This CDR3 is 16 amino acids long. J was trimmed by 7 bases and V by 6 bases; bases with no gene match: 14. Germline V gene lookup returns CDR1 MNHEY and CDR2 SVGAGI. The CDR3 loop reads CASRTLAGFGTNEQFF. For the CDR3, the DNA is TGTGCCAGCAGGACCTTAGCGGGGTTCGGGACGAATGAGCAGTTCTTC.

A few counts support this clonotype. J is TRBJ2-5 and V is TRBV5-1; D uncertain. Germline V gene data show CDR1 as SGHRS and CDR2 as YFSETQ. There are 13 residues in the CDR3. Between the trimmed V and J ends, which lost 0 bases and 1 base, there was a span of 4 bases. As DNA, the CDR3 is TGCGCCAGCAGCTTGGGCGCCCAAGAGACCCAGTACTTC. Encoded protein: CASSLGAQETQYF.

The V call is TRBV6-2 or TRBV6-3, the J call TRBJ2-2; D not resolved. The CDR3 covers 15 residues. Trimming removed 10 bases from V and 1 base from J, with 16 bases in between. Germline V lookup: CDR1 MNHEY, CDR2 SVGEGT. The CDR3: CATTFSRLNTGELFF. In DNA form, the CDR3 reads TGTGCCACCACATTTAGCAGACTGAACACCGGGGAGCTGTTTTTT.

The sample holds a few counts of this clonotype. The chain couples TRBV10-1 to TRBJ2-5; tentative D call: TRBD1 (6 bases). V was clipped by 8 bases and J by 1 base, with 14 bases between them. CDR3 length equals 14 residues. Germline lookup yields CDR1 WNHNN and CDR2 SYGVQD (reference sequence). The CDR3 DNA reads TGCGCCAGCTCTCAGGACAGCTTCCAAGAGACCCAGTACTTC. It yields the protein CASSQDSFQETQYF.

This clonotype was detected only a few times. This chain connects TRBV6-2 or TRBV6-3 to TRBJ1-1, with a possible D match to TRBD1 (5 bases). With 4 bases removed from V and 1 base from J, the gap between germline ends came to 7 bases. The CDR3 loop spans 13 amino acids. From germline, CDR1 is MNHEY and CDR2 SVGEGT. The CDR3 DNA sequence: TGTGCCAGCAGTTCGGGACGGAACACTGAAGCTTTCTTT. Its protein is CASSSGRNTEAFF.

The sample holds a few counts of this clonotype. V usage is TRBV7-9 and J usage is TRBJ1-2, with 7 bases aligning to TRBD1. Germline V gives CDR1 SEHNR, CDR2 FQNEAQ (reference sequence). The CDR3 loop spans 13 amino acids. Trimming removed 5 bases from V and 4 bases from J; junction bases left unmatched: 4. For the CDR3, the DNA is TGTGCCAGCAGCATGACAGGGCCCTATGGCTACACCTTC. Translating gives CASSMTGPYGYTF.

This clonotype was seen at least ten times. The chain joins TRBV7-6 to TRBJ2-1, with 14 bases fitting TRBD2. CDR1 and CDR2 from the germline V gene are SGHVS and FNYEAQ. The V segment lost 6 bases and the J segment 0 bases; nucleotides outside the gene matches: 4. The CDR3 is made up of 17 amino acids. In DNA form, the CDR3 reads TGTGCCAGCAGTCAGGGGACTAGCGGGAGCTCCTACAATGAGCAGTTCTTC. Translation gives CASSQGTSGSSYNEQFF.

This clonotype turned up a few times. V usage is TRBV20-1 and J usage is TRBJ2-7, with 7 bases identical to TRBD1. Germline-derived CDR1 and CDR2 are DFQATT and SNEGSKA (reference sequence). V shed 6 bases and J 3 bases; nucleotides not matched to a gene: 11. The CDR3 consists of 14 residues. The CDR3 reads CSAEVTGTGYEQYV. CDR3 DNA sequence: TGCAGTGCGGAGGTGACAGGGACGGGCTACGAGCAGTACGTC.

The chain couples TRBV7-8 to TRBJ2-5; the match to TRBD1 covers 8 bases. Trimming removed 11 bases from V and 5 bases from J; junction bases left unmatched: 13. CDR1 SGHVS and CDR2 FQNEAQ come from the germline V gene. The CDR3 spans 14 residues. The chain's CDR3 is CASEDQGALETQYF. In DNA form, the CDR3 reads TGTGCCTCAGAGGACCAGGGGGCCCTGGAGACCCAGTACTTC.

The sample holds many counts of this clonotype. V and J are TRBV7-2 and TRBJ1-1, with D unclear. The CDR3 is made up of 13 amino acids. Trimming removed 5 bases from V and 2 bases from J, with 9 bases in between. Germline V gene data show CDR1 as SGHTA and CDR2 as FQGNSA. The DNA for the CDR3 is TGTGCCAGCAGCCTGAGCTATAACACTGAAGCTTTCTTT. As protein: CASSLSYNTEAFF.

This clonotype was picked up a small number of times. The chain couples TRBV9 to TRBJ1-3; 7 nucleotides match TRBD1. The germline gives CDR1 SGDLS, CDR2 YYNGEE. V lost 4 bases to trimming and J lost 4 bases; unmatched junction nucleotides: 5. This CDR3 has 14 amino acids. CDR3 sequence (DNA): TGTGCCAGCAGCCCCCAGGGGGGGGGAAACACCATATATTTT. Translating gives CASSPQGGGNTIYF.

This sequence joins TRBV3-1 and TRBJ2-1, with D perhaps TRBD1 or TRBD2 (5 bases each). Deletions cut 3 bases from V and 4 bases from J, with 13 bases between. Germline values: CDR1 LGHDT, CDR2 YNNKEL (reference sequence). The CDR3 has 15 amino acids. The CDR3 loop is CASSQGLPGYNEQFF. CDR3 nucleotides: TGTGCCAGCAGCCAGGGGCTACCGGGGTACAATGAGCAGTTCTTC.

A few counts support this clonotype. The V gene is TRBV12-3 or TRBV12-4, the J gene TRBJ2-5, with TRBD2 identical over 14 bases. Trimming removed 6 bases from V and 2 bases from J; junction bases left unmatched: 5. There are 16 residues in the CDR3. In DNA, the CDR3 is TGTGCCAGCAGCCGGACTAGCGGGGGGCTACAAGAGACCCAGTACTTC. Translated: CASSRTSGGLQETQYF.

V usage is TRBV7-9 and J usage is TRBJ2-1; 8 bases align to TRBD2. With V trimmed by 1 base and J by 0 bases, 5 bases remained unmatched. The V gene's germline CDR1 is SEHNR and CDR2 FQNEAQ (reference sequence). The CDR3 consists of 17 residues. CDR3 coding DNA: TGTGCCAGCAGCTTAGGCCGGGGGGGATCCTCCTACAATGAGCAGTTCTTC. It yields the protein CASSLGRGGSSYNEQFF.

This clonotype came up a few times. This chain joins TRBV2 and TRBJ2-4; TRBD1 matches 8 bases. The CDR3 runs 16 residues. Germline lookup yields CDR1 SNHLY and CDR2 FYNNEI. Trimming removed 4 bases from V and 3 bases from J; junction bases left unmatched: 8. The CDR3 region is CASSVEAGGYKNIQYF. DNA for the CDR3: TGTGCCAGCAGTGTAGAGGCAGGGGGCTACAAAAACATTCAGTACTTC.